One sample yielded the 22 T cell receptor beta chains listed below, sequenced in a study of OX40 agonist ivuxolimab in advanced cancers. TCRdb's copy holds only in-frame clones and misses some; the assay was immunoSEQ multiplex PCR. Altogether around 64,000 clones are present, 92% being singletons, with the ten largest covering around 7.3%. The sample was CD4+ or CD8+ T cells sorted from blood, taken in a trial of the OX40 agonist ivuxolimab. These TCRs come from an adult with an advanced solid tumor such as melanoma, head and neck, liver or kidney cancer.

This chain links TRBV4-2 with TRBJ1-6; D gene unclear. Trimming removed 3 bases from V and 3 bases from J, with 9 bases in between. The V gene's germline CDR1 is LGHNA and CDR2 YNFKEQ. The CDR3 extends over 15 amino acids. This chain's CDR3 is CASSHNFNYNSPLHF. As DNA, the CDR3 is TGTGCCAGCAGCCACAATTTTAACTATAATTCACCCCTCCACTTT.

This rearrangement joins TRBV7-8 to TRBJ2-2; the D is unclear. CDR3 size: 16 residues. The V end lost 2 bases, the J end lost 0 bases, and 10 bases lay between the germline ends. The germline V gene has CDR1 SGHVS and CDR2 FQNEAQ. CDR3 in DNA: TGTGCCAGCAGCTTACCTCCGGACGCGAACACCGGGGAGCTGTTTTTT. This encodes CASSLPPDANTGELFF.

CDR3 coding DNA: TGCGCCAGCAGCCAGGGACTAGCGGTGTCCTACGAGCAGTACTTC. It encodes CASSQGLAVSYEQYF. This chain connects TRBV4-3 to TRBJ2-7; 11 positions agree with TRBD2. Germline values: CDR1 LGHNA, CDR2 YSLEER. The ends lost 3 bases at V and 1 base at J; junction bases unmatched: 2. CDR3 length equals 15 residues.

The chain couples TRBV11-2 to TRBJ2-5; D might be TRBD1 or TRBD2, each matching 5 bases. The CDR3 covers 16 residues. Trimming pared 3 bases from V and 3 bases from J, leaving 17 bases between. The germline V gene encodes CDR1 SGHAT and CDR2 FQNNGV. CDR3 region: CASSLGEFLDEETQYF. Here the CDR3 DNA reads TGTGCCAGCAGCTTGGGGGAGTTCCTAGACGAAGAGACCCAGTACTTC.

This rearrangement joins TRBV9 to TRBJ2-2; D perhaps matches TRBD2 (5 bases). Looked up from germline, CDR1 is SGDLS and CDR2 is YYNGEE. The V end lost 6 bases, the J end lost 6 bases, and 9 bases lay between the germline ends. CDR3 length: 12 residues. Written as DNA, the CDR3 is TGTGCCAGCAAGGGAGCACCCGGGGAGCTGTTTTTT. The encoded protein is CASKGAPGELFF.

V and J are TRBV9 and TRBJ1-6, with D possibly matching TRBD1 (5 bases). Germline CDR1 SGDLS, CDR2 YYNGEE. The CDR3 consists of 13 residues. V lost 3 bases to trimming and J lost 8 bases, with 9 bases between them. The DNA for the CDR3 is TGTGCCAGCAGCGAGACAGACTATTCACCCCTCCACTTT. This encodes CASSETDYSPLHF.

The rearrangement joins TRBV27 to TRBJ1-2; D gene ambiguous. The CDR3 is 15 amino acids. CDR1 is MNHEY and CDR2 is SMNVEV in the germline V gene (reference sequence). V was clipped by 2 bases and J by 4 bases, with 14 bases between them. This CDR3 reads CASSLGDPRRYGYTF. The CDR3 DNA sequence: TGTGCCAGCAGTTTAGGGGATCCCCGCCGCTATGGCTACACCTTC.

The J gene is TRBJ2-7, the V gene TRBV29-1, with TRBD1 matching 10 bases. The CDR3 has 16 amino acids. With V trimmed by 0 bases and J by 1 base, 6 bases remained unmatched. From germline, CDR1 is SQVTM and CDR2 ANQGSEA. CDR3 nucleotide sequence: TGCAGCGTTGAAGAGGTCGGGACAGGGGCTTCCTACGAGCAGTACTTC. This translates into CSVEEVGTGASYEQYF.

The chain carries TRBV15 and TRBJ1-1; D gene unclear. CDR1 is LNHNV and CDR2 is YYDKDF in the germline V gene (reference sequence). The CDR3 consists of 13 residues. The V end lost 0 bases, the J end lost 1 base, and 3 bases lay between the germline ends. The CDR3 spells CATSREGNTEAFF. Written as DNA, the CDR3 is TGTGCCACCAGCAGAGAGGGGAACACTGAAGCTTTCTTT.

The chain links TRBV10-3 to TRBJ1-3; D remains ambiguous. The CDR3 sequence is 14 residues long. With 2 bases removed from V and 0 bases from J, the gap between germline ends came to 5 bases. The germline gives CDR1 ENHRY, CDR2 SYGVKD. The CDR3 bases are TGTGCCATCAGTGAGGACAACTCTGGAAACACCATATATTTT. It encodes CAISEDNSGNTIYF.

The V and J genes are TRBV9 and TRBJ2-7; D may be TRBD1 or TRBD2 (6 bases each). The CDR3 loop spans 14 amino acids. The V gene's germline CDR1 is SGDLS and CDR2 YYNGEE. Trimming took off 0 bases at V and 1 base at J, with 8 bases between the two ends. The CDR3: CASSVAGASYEQYF. Here the CDR3 DNA reads TGTGCCAGCAGCGTAGCGGGGGCGTCCTACGAGCAGTACTTC.

The sample holds one count of this clone. The chain couples TRBV5-1 to TRBJ2-7; no clear D. Germline CDR1 SGHRS, CDR2 YFSETQ. CDR3 length equals 13 residues. Between the trimmed V and J ends, which lost 4 bases and 0 bases, there was a span of 8 bases. CDR3 in DNA: TGCGCCAGCAGCCTGACGAGCTCCTACGAGCAGTACTTC. It codes for CASSLTSSYEQYF. Combining the CDR3 with reference TRBV5-1 and TRBJ2-7 gives the whole variable domain KAGVTQTPRYLIKTRGQQVTLSCSPISGHRSVSWYQQTPGQGLQFLFEYFSETQRNKGNFPGRFSGRQFSNSRSEMNVSTLELGDSALYLCASSLTSSYEQYFGPGTRLTVT.

The rearrangement links TRBV29-1 to TRBJ1-1, with 9 positions matching TRBD1. V gave up 4 bases and J gave up 5 bases; unmatched junction bases: 5. The CDR3 runs 13 residues. Germline CDR1 reads SQVTM; CDR2 reads ANQGSEA. Here the CDR3 reads CSVGDRDGTEAFF. The CDR3 DNA reads TGCAGCGTTGGGGACAGGGATGGTACTGAAGCTTTCTTT.

The gene calls are TRBV2 and TRBJ1-1; D uncertain. Trimming removed 1 base at V and 3 bases at J, with 15 bases between. The germline V gene has CDR1 SNHLY and CDR2 FYNNEI. This CDR3 contains 16 residues. The CDR3 is CASSEVPRYGHTEAFF. CDR3 nucleotides: TGTGCCAGCAGTGAAGTTCCGAGGTATGGTCACACTGAAGCTTTCTTT.

The rearrangement joins TRBV27 to TRBJ2-7; possibly TRBD2 for D (6 bases). The V end lost 0 bases, the J end lost 4 bases, and 10 bases lay between the germline ends. Germline CDR1 is MNHEY and CDR2 is SMNVEV (reference sequence). The CDR3 has 14 residues. Here the CDR3 DNA reads TGTGCCAGCAGTTTATCGGAGGGGACGTACGAGCAGTACTTC. It specifies CASSLSEGTYEQYF.

In this sample, this clone turned up once. The chain uses TRBV11-2 and TRBJ1-4; 7 bases map to TRBD1. CDR1 is SGHAT, CDR2 FQNNGV, per germline. The CDR3 loop spans 15 amino acids. Trimming cost V 4 bases and J 8 bases; bases outside gene matches: 10. The DNA of the CDR3 is TGTGCCAGCAGCTCCCTACAGGGGATAGAGGAAAAACTGTTTTTT. It yields the protein CASSSLQGIEEKLFF. Combining the CDR3 with reference TRBV11-2 and TRBJ1-4 gives the whole variable domain EAGVAQSPRYKIIEKRQSVAFWCNPISGHATLYWYQQILGQGPKLLIQFQNNGVVDDSQLPKDRFSAERLKGVDSTLKIQPAKLEDSAVYLCASSSLQGIEEKLFFGSGTQLSVL.

The genes are TRBV7-6 and TRBJ2-1; no definite D call. From germline, CDR1 is SGHVS and CDR2 FNYEAQ. The V gene lost 3 bases and the J gene lost 0 bases, with 6 bases spanning the gap. The CDR3 has 14 amino acids. Here the CDR3 DNA reads TGTGCCAGCAGCTTGAGGAGCTCCTACAATGAGCAGTTCTTC. Its protein product is CASSLRSSYNEQFF.

The gene calls are TRBV5-1 and TRBJ1-1; D is possibly TRBD1 (6 bases). The length of the CDR3 is 15 residues. Germline V gene data show CDR1 as SGHRS and CDR2 as YFSETQ. V gave up 5 bases and J gave up 1 base, with 15 bases separating them. This CDR3 is CASSSSRTANTEAFF. In DNA, the CDR3 is TGCGCCAGCAGTTCTTCCCGGACAGCGAACACTGAAGCTTTCTTT.

V gene TRBV5-8 combines with J gene TRBJ2-1; TRBD2 matches at 10 bases. Germline V gene data show CDR1 as SGHTS and CDR2 as YDEGEE. The CDR3 runs 15 residues. The junction had 5 bases not matched to a gene; V was cut back by 5 bases and J by 3 bases. For the CDR3, the DNA is TGTGCCAGCAGGGCTCTAGCGGGGGTCTACAATGAGCAGTTCTTC. This encodes CASRALAGVYNEQFF.

V is TRBV7-8 and J is TRBJ1-4; no definite D call. This CDR3 region has 17 residues. With 1 base removed from V and 0 bases from J, the gap between germline ends came to 12 bases. Germline CDR1 is SGHVS and CDR2 is FQNEAQ. The CDR3 reads CASSLGGGVATNEKLFF. The CDR3 nucleotides read TGTGCCAGCAGCTTAGGAGGCGGGGTTGCAACTAATGAAAAACTGTTTTTT.

The J gene is TRBJ2-7, the V gene TRBV7-9; TRBD1 matches 10 bases. CDR1 SEHNR and CDR2 FQNEAQ come from the germline V gene (reference sequence). The trim removed 4 bases at V and 3 bases at J, leaving 3 bases unmatched. The CDR3 has 14 residues. CDR3 in amino acids: CASSSDRGSYEQYF. The CDR3 region has the DNA TGTGCCAGCAGCTCGGACAGGGGGAGCTACGAGCAGTACTTC.

This chain connects TRBV14 to TRBJ2-1; D is unclear. Per germline, CDR1 SGHDN and CDR2 FVKESK. The V end lost 1 base, the J end lost 3 bases, and 10 bases lay between the germline ends. The CDR3 contains 15 residues. The CDR3 sequence is CASSQGALVYNEQFF. CDR3 nucleotide sequence: TGTGCCAGCAGCCAAGGCGCCCTGGTCTACAATGAGCAGTTCTTC. Full variable domain (remainder filled in from reference TRBV14 and TRBJ2-1): EAGVTQFPSHSVIEKGQTVTLRCDPISGHDNLYWYRRVMGKEIKFLLHFVKESKQDESGMPNNRFLAERTGGTYSTLKVQPAELEDSGVYFCASSQGALVYNEQFFGPGTRLTVL.